This is a list of T cell receptor beta chains from one sample in a study of T cell repertoires in cytomegalovirus infection. TCRdb recomputed calls from the reads with MiXCR, one row per CDR3 protein. The sample holds approximately 750,000 distinct CDR3 sequences, about 40% seen once. Input material: PBMCs. These TCRs come from a human donor in good health (CMV status not recorded). Some clones in this sample may be carry-over from other donors' samples. CDR3s include the opening cysteine and the closing phenylalanine or tryptophan. The D gene is left open where the match is weak. Size values are once, few and many counts, or a class for expanded clones, and some rows have none.

clone size: NA; D gene: NA; V gene: TRBV29-1; J gene: TRBJ2-5; CDR3 DNA: TGCAGCGTGGGAGGGGGAGAGACCCAGTACTTC; CDR3 protein: CSVGGGETQYF
clone size: few; D gene: NA; V gene: TRBV12-3/TRBV12-4; J gene: TRBJ2-1; CDR3 DNA: TGTGCCAGCAGTTTGCCCCTCACGGATAAGAATGAGCAGTTCTTC; CDR3 protein: CASSLPLTDKNEQFF
clone size: few; D gene: NA; V gene: TRBV25-1; J gene: TRBJ1-4; CDR3 DNA: TGTGCCAGCAGTGAACTCGGGGGAGGGAGTGAAAAACTGTTTTTT; CDR3 protein: CASSELGGGSEKLFF
clone size: NA; D gene: NA; V gene: TRBV19; J gene: TRBJ2-6; CDR3 DNA: TGTGCCAGTAGTATGTCCCGGGGACGGGTGTATGGGGCCAACGTCCTGACTTTC; CDR3 protein: CASSMSRGRVYGANVLTF
clone size: NA; D gene: TRBD1; V gene: TRBV28; J gene: TRBJ2-2; CDR3 DNA: TGTGCCAGCAGAACCACAGGGGACACCGGGGAGCTGTTTTTT; CDR3 protein: CASRTTGDTGELFF
clone size: NA; D gene: NA; V gene: TRBV11-2; J gene: TRBJ1-4; CDR3 DNA: TGTGCCAGCAGCCCACAGGGCGTTAATGAAAAACTGATTTTT; CDR3 protein: CASSPQGVNEKLIF
clone size: few; D gene: NA; V gene: TRBV19; J gene: TRBJ2-1; CDR3 DNA: TGTGCCAGTAGTATAGGCAGGGTGGGCTACAATGAGCAGTTCTTC; CDR3 protein: CASSIGRVGYNEQFF
clone size: NA; D gene: NA; V gene: TRBV2; J gene: TRBJ2-1; CDR3 DNA: TGTGCCAGCAGTGAAGCTGCCGCCGGGTCCTACAATGAGCAGTTCTTC; CDR3 protein: CASSEAAAGSYNEQFF
clone size: few; D gene: TRBD1; V gene: TRBV10-3; J gene: TRBJ2-3; CDR3 DNA: TGTGCCATCAATAGGGACAGGGGCACAGATACGCAGTATTTT; CDR3 protein: CAINRDRGTDTQYF
clone size: NA; D gene: TRBD1; V gene: TRBV7-4; J gene: TRBJ1-1; CDR3 DNA: TGTGCCAGCAGCTATGTGGACAGGGAAGCTTTCTTT; CDR3 protein: CASSYVDREAFF
clone size: NA; D gene: NA; V gene: TRBV6-2/TRBV6-3; J gene: TRBJ2-7; CDR3 DNA: TGTGCCAGCAGTAGGTGGAACCCGCCGTCTGTAGCGGTCTTC; CDR3 protein: CASSRWNPPSVAVF
clone size: NA; D gene: NA; V gene: TRBV5-4; J gene: TRBJ1-3; CDR3 DNA: TGTGCCAGCAGCTACCAAAGCTCTGGAAACACCATATATTTT; CDR3 protein: CASSYQSSGNTIYF
clone size: NA; D gene: TRBD1; V gene: TRBV28; J gene: TRBJ2-7; CDR3 DNA: TGTGCCAGCAGTTTAACGGGACAGATTCCCTCCGAGCAGTACTTC; CDR3 protein: CASSLTGQIPSEQYF
clone size: few; D gene: NA; V gene: TRBV7-2; J gene: TRBJ2-4; CDR3 DNA: TGTGCCAGCAGCGCGCCTAGTGCCAAAAACATTCAGTACTTC; CDR3 protein: CASSAPSAKNIQYF
clone size: few; D gene: TRBD1; V gene: TRBV27; J gene: TRBJ2-7; CDR3 DNA: TGTGCCAGCAGTCCTAACACAGGGGGCGAGCAGTACTTC; CDR3 protein: CASSPNTGGEQYF
clone size: NA; D gene: NA; V gene: TRBV6-6; J gene: TRBJ1-5; CDR3 DNA: TGTGCCAGCAGAGTTCAGGGCCAGGGTGGTCAGCCCCAGCATTTT; CDR3 protein: CASRVQGQGGQPQHF
clone size: few; D gene: NA; V gene: TRBV25-1; J gene: TRBJ1-3; CDR3 DNA: TGTGCCAGCAGTGAATACGGCAGGGAAAATTCACCAATCTCTGGAAACACCATATATTTT; CDR3 protein: CASSEYGRENSPISGNTIYF
clone size: few; D gene: TRBD1; V gene: TRBV19; J gene: TRBJ2-1; CDR3 DNA: TGTGCCAGTGCCGGGACAGGGTATTACAATGAGCAGTTCTTC; CDR3 protein: CASAGTGYYNEQFF
clone size: NA; D gene: NA; V gene: TRBV7-9; J gene: TRBJ2-5; CDR3 DNA: TGTGCCAGCTTGTGGGGAGGTCAAGAGACCCAGTACTTC; CDR3 protein: CASLWGGQETQYF
clone size: many; D gene: NA; V gene: TRBV7-8; J gene: TRBJ2-1; CDR3 DNA: TGTGCCAGCAGCTTAGGTGGCCGAGAGCAGTTCTTC; CDR3 protein: CASSLGGREQFF
clone size: few; D gene: NA; V gene: TRBV12-3/TRBV12-4; J gene: TRBJ1-2; CDR3 DNA: TGTGCCAGCAGTGCTCTAGGGTTTGGCTACACCTTC; CDR3 protein: CASSALGFGYTF
clone size: few; D gene: NA; V gene: TRBV7-2; J gene: TRBJ1-5; CDR3 DNA: TGTGCCAGCAGCGGAACGGGTGGGGTTCAGCAGCCCCAGCATTTT; CDR3 protein: CASSGTGGVQQPQHF
clone size: NA; D gene: NA; V gene: TRBV4-3; J gene: TRBJ2-3; CDR3 DNA: TGCGCCAGCAGCCAAGATTTGAGGGGAAGCACAGATACGCAGTATTTT; CDR3 protein: CASSQDLRGSTDTQYF
clone size: NA; D gene: TRBD1; V gene: TRBV27; J gene: TRBJ2-7; CDR3 DNA: TGTGCCCGCAGTCCATCAACAGGGGCGACGCTCTACGAGCAGTACTTC; CDR3 protein: CARSPSTGATLYEQYF
clone size: NA; D gene: NA; V gene: TRBV5-4; J gene: TRBJ2-3; CDR3 DNA: TGTGCCAGCAGCGCAGAGTCTAGCGTAGATACGCAGTATTTT; CDR3 protein: CASSAESSVDTQYF
clone size: many; D gene: NA; V gene: TRBV5-6; J gene: TRBJ1-5; CDR3 DNA: TGTGCCAGCAGCTTGGCCGGCTGGAAGGGGCCCCAGCATTTT; CDR3 protein: CASSLAGWKGPQHF
clone size: NA; D gene: TRBD2; V gene: TRBV28; J gene: TRBJ2-2; CDR3 DNA: TGTGCCAGCAGTGTAACTAGCGGGAAGGACACCGGGGAGCTGTTTTTT; CDR3 protein: CASSVTSGKDTGELFF
clone size: NA; D gene: TRBD1; V gene: TRBV12-3/TRBV12-4; J gene: TRBJ1-1; CDR3 DNA: TGTGCCAGTGTACCGGACAGGGTCGGGACTGAAGCTTTCTTT; CDR3 protein: CASVPDRVGTEAFF
clone size: NA; D gene: TRBD1; V gene: TRBV24-1; J gene: TRBJ1-5; CDR3 DNA: TGTGCCACCAGCCTACAGGGGCTAGATCAGCCCCAGCATTTT; CDR3 protein: CATSLQGLDQPQHF
clone size: NA; D gene: TRBD1; V gene: TRBV6-4; J gene: TRBJ1-5; CDR3 DNA: TGTGCCAGCAGGGACGGACAGGGCGGGCAGCCCCAGCATTTT; CDR3 protein: CASRDGQGGQPQHF
clone size: few; D gene: NA; V gene: TRBV19; J gene: TRBJ1-2; CDR3 DNA: TGTGCCAGTAGATCTACCGGGACAAGCTATGGCTACACCTTC; CDR3 protein: CASRSTGTSYGYTF
clone size: many; D gene: TRBD2; V gene: TRBV7-9; J gene: TRBJ2-3; CDR3 DNA: TGTGCCAGCAGCCCCCTTGGGGGGGGCACAGATACGCAGTATTTT; CDR3 protein: CASSPLGGGTDTQYF
clone size: NA; D gene: NA; V gene: TRBV7-3; J gene: TRBJ1-1; CDR3 DNA: TGTGCCAGCAGCCTCAGCCATTTCGGGGGGGGGGACACTGAAGCTTTCTTT; CDR3 protein: CASSLSHFGGGDTEAFF
clone size: few; D gene: TRBD1; V gene: TRBV6-6; J gene: TRBJ2-7; CDR3 DNA: TGTGCCAGCAGTACCGGGACAGGGGAATACGAGCAGTACTTC; CDR3 protein: CASSTGTGEYEQYF
clone size: few; D gene: TRBD2; V gene: TRBV10-3; J gene: TRBJ2-3; CDR3 DNA: TGTGCCATCAGTGGAGCTAGCGGGAAAACAGATACGCAGTATTTT; CDR3 protein: CAISGASGKTDTQYF
clone size: NA; D gene: NA; V gene: TRBV7-2; J gene: TRBJ2-1; CDR3 DNA: TGTGCCAGCAGCTTAGTTCCACAGGACAATGAGCAGTTCTTC; CDR3 protein: CASSLVPQDNEQFF
clone size: NA; D gene: TRBD2; V gene: TRBV19; J gene: TRBJ2-2; CDR3 DNA: TGTGCCAGTAGTATCAGCGGGAGTATCACCGGGGAGCTGTTTTTT; CDR3 protein: CASSISGSITGELFF
clone size: NA; D gene: TRBD1; V gene: TRBV15; J gene: TRBJ1-1; CDR3 DNA: TGTGCCACCAGCGCGCCGGACAGGGGGTCCGTGAACACTGAAGCTTTCTTT; CDR3 protein: CATSAPDRGSVNTEAFF
clone size: NA; D gene: NA; V gene: TRBV28; J gene: TRBJ2-7; CDR3 DNA: TGTGCCAGCAGTGGAATGAGCTCCTACGAGCAGTACTTC; CDR3 protein: CASSGMSSYEQYF
clone size: few; D gene: TRBD2; V gene: TRBV29-1; J gene: TRBJ2-7; CDR3 DNA: TGCAGCGTTGGGGCGGGGGGACCCTACGAGCAGTACTTC; CDR3 protein: CSVGAGGPYEQYF
clone size: few; D gene: NA; V gene: TRBV27; J gene: TRBJ1-2; CDR3 DNA: TGTGCCAGCAGTTTACAGGGGAAGGGTTGGCATGGCTACACCTTC; CDR3 protein: CASSLQGKGWHGYTF
clone size: many; D gene: NA; V gene: TRBV10-3; J gene: TRBJ1-6; CDR3 DNA: TGTGCCATCAGGAGCGACGGGGATAATTCACCCCTCCACTTT; CDR3 protein: CAIRSDGDNSPLHF
clone size: few; D gene: NA; V gene: TRBV28; J gene: TRBJ1-1; CDR3 DNA: TGTGCCAGCACCCCATGGATTGGAACTACTGAAGCTTTCTTT; CDR3 protein: CASTPWIGTTEAFF
clone size: once; D gene: NA; V gene: TRBV19; J gene: TRBJ2-1; CDR3 DNA: TGTGCCAGTAGTCTTCGGTACGTCGAGATGAATGAGCAGTTCTTC; CDR3 protein: CASSLRYVEMNEQFF
clone size: many; D gene: TRBD1; V gene: TRBV7-8; J gene: TRBJ2-5; CDR3 DNA: TGTGCCAGCAGCTTAGGGACAGGGGGTACTGAGACCCAGTACTTC; CDR3 protein: CASSLGTGGTETQYF
clone size: NA; D gene: TRBD1; V gene: TRBV4-2; J gene: TRBJ1-1; CDR3 DNA: TGTGCCAGCAGCAAAAGCGACAGGGAAGGCGCTGAAGCTTTCTTT; CDR3 protein: CASSKSDREGAEAFF
clone size: NA; D gene: TRBD2; V gene: TRBV12-3/TRBV12-4; J gene: TRBJ2-7; CDR3 DNA: TGTGCCAGCACGGGAGGGACTAGCGGGAGGAGTGGCGAGCAGTACTTC; CDR3 protein: CASTGGTSGRSGEQYF
clone size: few; D gene: TRBD1; V gene: TRBV11-2; J gene: TRBJ1-1; CDR3 DNA: TGTGCCAGCAGCTTAGGACAGGGGCAAGAAGCTTTCTTT; CDR3 protein: CASSLGQGQEAFF
clone size: many; D gene: NA; V gene: TRBV7-3; J gene: TRBJ2-7; CDR3 DNA: TGTGCCAGCAGCTTAGAACGAGGATATGGGGCCTACGAGCAGTACTTC; CDR3 protein: CASSLERGYGAYEQYF
clone size: NA; D gene: TRBD2; V gene: TRBV4-1; J gene: TRBJ2-7; CDR3 DNA: TGCGCCAGCAGCTACCGTACTAGCGGGAGAGAAAGAGAATACGAGCAGTACTTC; CDR3 protein: CASSYRTSGREREYEQYF
clone size: NA; D gene: NA; V gene: TRBV12-3/TRBV12-4; J gene: TRBJ2-3; CDR3 DNA: TGTGCCAGCGTCCTGGGTAGCTGGAGGGAAACAGATACGCAGTATTTT; CDR3 protein: CASVLGSWRETDTQYF
clone size: NA; D gene: TRBD2; V gene: TRBV12-3/TRBV12-4; J gene: TRBJ2-1; CDR3 DNA: TGTGCCAGCAGTTTAGCGGGAGGGCTCTCCTACAATGAGCAGTTCTTC; CDR3 protein: CASSLAGGLSYNEQFF
clone size: NA; D gene: TRBD2; V gene: TRBV12-3/TRBV12-4; J gene: TRBJ2-5; CDR3 DNA: TGTGCCAGCAGCCAAGGGACTACCAGAGAGACCCAGTACTTC; CDR3 protein: CASSQGTTRETQYF
clone size: few; D gene: NA; V gene: TRBV28; J gene: TRBJ1-6; CDR3 DNA: TGTGCCAGCAGTTTACCAAGTTATAATTCACCCCTCCACTTT; CDR3 protein: CASSLPSYNSPLHF
clone size: many; D gene: TRBD2; V gene: TRBV6-4; J gene: TRBJ2-1; CDR3 DNA: TGTGCCAGCAGTTCACTAGCGGGAGCCCACAATGAGCAGTTCTTC; CDR3 protein: CASSSLAGAHNEQFF
clone size: few; D gene: NA; V gene: TRBV2; J gene: TRBJ2-2; CDR3 DNA: TGTGCCAGCAGTCCACAGGGGGGACTAACCGGGGAGCTGTTTTTT; CDR3 protein: CASSPQGGLTGELFF
clone size: NA; D gene: TRBD2; V gene: TRBV27; J gene: TRBJ2-1; CDR3 DNA: TGTGCCAGCAGTTTATCGATGCTAGCGGTCAATGAGCAGTTCTTC; CDR3 protein: CASSLSMLAVNEQFF
clone size: NA; D gene: NA; V gene: TRBV30; J gene: TRBJ1-2; CDR3 DNA: TGTGCCTGGAGTATCGCTAACTATGGCTACACCTTC; CDR3 protein: CAWSIANYGYTF
clone size: few; D gene: NA; V gene: TRBV3-1; J gene: TRBJ2-3; CDR3 DNA: TGTGCCAGCAGCCATTCCGTCTCAGATACGCAGTATTTT; CDR3 protein: CASSHSVSDTQYF
clone size: few; D gene: TRBD1; V gene: TRBV10-3; J gene: TRBJ1-1; CDR3 DNA: TGTGCCATCAGCTCTTTAGGACAGGGTAAGACTGAAGCTTTCTTT; CDR3 protein: CAISSLGQGKTEAFF